What follows describes a single TCR beta chain. The antigen remains unidentified. The data stem from a study of shared clonotypes between healthy human individuals. Whole-study findings and limits: The study generally estimated greater richness for naive than memory subsets.

V lost 7 bases, J lost 6 bases, and 11 bases lay in between. Looked up from germline, CDR1 is MNHNY and CDR2 is SVGAGI (reference sequence). This CDR3 has 12 residues. In the sorted-subset replicate PCRs, around 0.2 ug DNA, 25,000 to 30,000 T cell genomes, was used. TCRdb's table, derived via immunoSEQ multiplex PCR, lists solely in-frame clones and lacks some. The repertoire consists of a few million clones, with 85% to 95% occurring once and the leading ten covering under 0.45%. The material sequenced was naive CD4+ T cells from PBMCs. Subset in this sample: CD45RA+ positively selected. The V gene is TRBV6-6, the J gene TRBJ2-3; D uncertain. The TCR sequence derives from a man younger than 30 in good health. Some clones in this sample may be carry-over from other donors' samples. The CDR3 loop is CASTPPSDTQYF. The CDR3 coding sequence is TGTGCCAGCACCCCCCCCTCGGATACGCAGTATTTT.